This is a list of T cell receptor beta chains from one sample in a study of early T cells in non-severe SARS-CoV-2 infection. TCRdb reprocessed the 5' RACE reads with MiXCR, giving one entry per CDR3 protein. The sample has over 30,000 distinct CDR3 sequences, 5.5% to 7.5% seen once; the top ten hold around 8%. The sequencing input was whole blood. The receptors stem from an adult who was a healthcare worker with PCR-confirmed SARS-CoV-2 infection or an uninfected control (not recorded which). Both conserved end residues are part of each CDR3. A D gene is named only where the DNA matches it firmly. The size of a clone is reported for some rows only, either as once, few or many, or as a class for expanded clones.

d_call: NA
v_call: TRBV30
j_call: TRBJ1-1
clone_size: many
cdr3_aa: CAWSNRANTEAFF
cdr3_nt: TGTGCCTGGAGTAACAGGGCGAACACTGAAGCTTTCTTT

d_call: TRBD1
v_call: TRBV30
j_call: TRBJ1-6
clone_size: NA
cdr3_aa: CAYGTGVKDSSPLHF
cdr3_nt: TGTGCCTACGGGACAGGGGTTAAGGATAGTTCACCCCTCCACTTT

d_call: NA
v_call: TRBV21-1
j_call: TRBJ1-6
clone_size: many
cdr3_aa: CASSSTPGPRIRFNSPLHF
cdr3_nt: TGTGCCAGCAGCTCCACTCCGGGACCCCGCATTAGGTTTAATTCACCCCTCCACTTT

d_call: NA
v_call: TRBV28
j_call: TRBJ2-5
clone_size: NA
cdr3_aa: CASSLRDQETQYF
cdr3_nt: TGTGCCAGCAGTTTAAGGGATCAAGAGACCCAGTACTTC

d_call: NA
v_call: TRBV6-1
j_call: TRBJ1-3
clone_size: NA
cdr3_aa: CATKLIWYEGNTIYF
cdr3_nt: TGTGCCACGAAGCTCATATGGTATGAAGGAAACACCATATATTTT

d_call: NA
v_call: TRBV7-7
j_call: TRBJ2-2
clone_size: many
cdr3_aa: CASSYGYNTGELFF
cdr3_nt: TGTGCCAGCAGCTACGGATATAACACCGGGGAGCTGTTTTTT

d_call: NA
v_call: TRBV30
j_call: TRBJ2-2
clone_size: NA
cdr3_aa: CAWRGNTGELFF
cdr3_nt: TGTGCCTGGAGGGGGAACACCGGGGAGCTGTTTTTT

d_call: NA
v_call: TRBV20-1
j_call: TRBJ2-5
clone_size: many
cdr3_aa: CSARGYSGSQETQYF
cdr3_nt: TGCAGTGCTAGAGGTTACTCGGGATCTCAAGAGACCCAGTACTTC

d_call: NA
v_call: TRBV7-3
j_call: TRBJ2-7
clone_size: few
cdr3_aa: CASSLKGRGYEQYF
cdr3_nt: TGTGCCAGCAGCTTAAAGGGACGGGGATACGAGCAGTACTTC

d_call: NA
v_call: TRBV7-2
j_call: TRBJ2-5
clone_size: many
cdr3_aa: CASSFIQETQYF
cdr3_nt: TGTGCCAGCAGCTTCATCCAAGAGACCCAGTACTTC

d_call: TRBD1
v_call: TRBV6-2/TRBV6-3
j_call: TRBJ1-1
clone_size: few
cdr3_aa: CASSYRTGTLGTEAFF
cdr3_nt: TGTGCCAGCAGTTATCGGACAGGGACCTTGGGAACTGAAGCTTTCTTT

d_call: NA
v_call: TRBV18
j_call: TRBJ1-2
clone_size: many
cdr3_aa: CASSPVRKQMNYGYTF
cdr3_nt: TGTGCCAGCTCACCAGTTAGAAAACAGATGAACTATGGCTACACCTTC

d_call: NA
v_call: TRBV2
j_call: TRBJ1-4
clone_size: many
cdr3_aa: CASDESEKLFF
cdr3_nt: TGTGCCAGCGACGAAAGTGAAAAACTGTTTTTT

d_call: NA
v_call: TRBV19
j_call: TRBJ1-5
clone_size: many
cdr3_aa: CASSIVLRANQPQHF
cdr3_nt: TGTGCCAGTAGTATAGTCCTCCGTGCCAATCAGCCCCAGCATTTT

d_call: NA
v_call: TRBV20-1
j_call: TRBJ1-5
clone_size: NA
cdr3_aa: CSARTRGYGNQPQHF
cdr3_nt: TGCAGTGCTAGAACCAGGGGATACGGCAATCAGCCCCAGCATTTT

d_call: NA
v_call: TRBV7-9
j_call: TRBJ2-6
clone_size: NA
cdr3_aa: CASTGSGANVLTF
cdr3_nt: TGTGCCAGCACCGGCTCTGGGGCCAACGTCCTGACTTTC

d_call: TRBD2
v_call: TRBV4-3
j_call: TRBJ2-3
clone_size: NA
cdr3_aa: CASSRKGTTTDTQYF
cdr3_nt: TGCGCCAGCAGCCGAAAAGGGACTACCACAGATACGCAGTATTTT

d_call: TRBD1
v_call: TRBV28
j_call: TRBJ1-2
clone_size: many
cdr3_aa: CASSPRLGQGEGYTF
cdr3_nt: TGTGCCAGCAGCCCCAGACTAGGACAGGGGGAGGGCTACACCTTC

d_call: TRBD2
v_call: TRBV25-1
j_call: TRBJ2-2
clone_size: many
cdr3_aa: CASSDASGGATGELFF
cdr3_nt: TGTGCCAGCAGTGACGCAAGCGGGGGGGCCACCGGGGAGCTGTTTTTT

d_call: NA
v_call: TRBV27
j_call: TRBJ1-1
clone_size: many
cdr3_aa: CASSLLGEMGAFF
cdr3_nt: TGTGCCAGCAGTTTATTGGGCGAGATGGGAGCTTTCTTT

d_call: TRBD1
v_call: TRBV30
j_call: TRBJ2-7
clone_size: NA
cdr3_aa: CAWSVGQYEQYF
cdr3_nt: TGTGCCTGGAGTGTGGGACAGTACGAGCAGTACTTC

d_call: NA
v_call: TRBV14
j_call: TRBJ2-3
clone_size: many
cdr3_aa: CASSQDLMGRDTDTQYF
cdr3_nt: TGTGCCAGCAGCCAAGATCTCATGGGCAGGGACACAGATACGCAGTATTTT

d_call: NA
v_call: TRBV11-2
j_call: TRBJ1-2
clone_size: many
cdr3_aa: CASSLDPDYYGYTF
cdr3_nt: TGTGCCAGCAGCTTAGATCCGGACTACTATGGCTACACCTTC

d_call: TRBD1
v_call: TRBV30
j_call: TRBJ2-7
clone_size: many
cdr3_aa: CAWSVPTGGYEQYF
cdr3_nt: TGTGCCTGGAGTGTACCGACAGGGGGCTACGAGCAGTACTTC

d_call: NA
v_call: TRBV21-1
j_call: TRBJ2-3
clone_size: many
cdr3_aa: CASSKGSTGRGTSPDTQYF
cdr3_nt: TGTGCCAGCAGCAAAGGATCGACAGGGAGAGGCACCAGCCCAGATACGCAGTATTTT

d_call: TRBD1
v_call: TRBV14
j_call: TRBJ1-2
clone_size: few
cdr3_aa: CASSQDADREGNYGYTF
cdr3_nt: TGTGCCAGCAGCCAAGATGCGGACAGGGAAGGCAACTATGGCTACACCTTC

d_call: NA
v_call: TRBV10-3
j_call: TRBJ2-3
clone_size: many
cdr3_aa: CAISAMAFTDTQYF
cdr3_nt: TGTGCCATCAGTGCGATGGCCTTCACAGATACGCAGTATTTT

d_call: NA
v_call: TRBV12-3/TRBV12-4
j_call: TRBJ1-1
clone_size: many
cdr3_aa: CASSGGSEAFF
cdr3_nt: TGTGCCAGCAGTGGGGGGTCTGAAGCTTTCTTT

d_call: NA
v_call: TRBV12-3/TRBV12-4
j_call: TRBJ2-1
clone_size: NA
cdr3_aa: CASRATGAYNEQFF
cdr3_nt: TGTGCCAGCAGAGCTACAGGAGCGTACAATGAGCAGTTCTTC

d_call: NA
v_call: TRBV4-2
j_call: TRBJ1-6
clone_size: many
cdr3_aa: CASSQGVGNSPLHF
cdr3_nt: TGTGCCAGCAGCCAGGGGGTCGGAAATTCACCCCTCCACTTT

d_call: TRBD1
v_call: TRBV20-1
j_call: TRBJ1-1
clone_size: many
cdr3_aa: CSARGLTGVGNTEAFF
cdr3_nt: TGCAGTGCTAGAGGTCTAACAGGGGTGGGGAACACTGAAGCTTTCTTT

d_call: TRBD2
v_call: TRBV7-2
j_call: TRBJ2-7
clone_size: many
cdr3_aa: CASSTSGGGPFYEQYF
cdr3_nt: TGTGCCAGCAGCACGAGCGGGGGGGGCCCTTTTTACGAGCAGTACTTC

d_call: NA
v_call: TRBV29-1
j_call: TRBJ2-2
clone_size: many
cdr3_aa: CSVEWTTNTGELFF
cdr3_nt: TGCAGCGTTGAGTGGACAACGAACACCGGGGAGCTGTTTTTT

d_call: NA
v_call: TRBV6-2/TRBV6-3
j_call: TRBJ2-7
clone_size: many
cdr3_aa: CASRPGRPYEQYF
cdr3_nt: TGTGCCAGCAGGCCGGGACGGCCCTACGAGCAGTACTTC

d_call: NA
v_call: TRBV6-6
j_call: TRBJ2-4
clone_size: medium-sized
cdr3_aa: CASSSVAVAKNIQYF
cdr3_nt: TGTGCCAGCAGCTCCGTGGCTGTAGCCAAAAACATTCAGTACTTC

d_call: NA
v_call: TRBV3-1
j_call: TRBJ1-1
clone_size: many
cdr3_aa: CASSPSRQTNTEAFF
cdr3_nt: TGTGCCAGCAGCCCCAGCAGACAAACAAACACTGAAGCTTTCTTT

d_call: NA
v_call: TRBV12-3/TRBV12-4
j_call: TRBJ1-6
clone_size: few
cdr3_aa: CACSLQVYNSPLHF
cdr3_nt: TGTGCATGCAGTCTGCAGGTCTATAATTCACCCCTCCACTTT

d_call: TRBD1
v_call: TRBV24-1
j_call: TRBJ2-1
clone_size: many
cdr3_aa: CATSEDRLYNEQFF
cdr3_nt: TGTGCCACCAGTGAGGACAGGCTGTACAATGAGCAGTTCTTC

d_call: NA
v_call: TRBV2
j_call: TRBJ2-1
clone_size: NA
cdr3_aa: CASGSEGAYNEQFF
cdr3_nt: TGTGCCAGCGGGAGCGAGGGGGCCTACAATGAGCAGTTCTTC

d_call: NA
v_call: TRBV20-1
j_call: TRBJ1-1
clone_size: medium-sized
cdr3_aa: CSVAGGANTEAFF
cdr3_nt: TGCAGTGTGGCGGGGGGGGCGAACACTGAAGCTTTCTTT

d_call: NA
v_call: TRBV7-2
j_call: TRBJ1-5
clone_size: many
cdr3_aa: CASSLSRHQPQHF
cdr3_nt: TGTGCCAGCAGCTTATCCCGACATCAGCCCCAGCATTTT